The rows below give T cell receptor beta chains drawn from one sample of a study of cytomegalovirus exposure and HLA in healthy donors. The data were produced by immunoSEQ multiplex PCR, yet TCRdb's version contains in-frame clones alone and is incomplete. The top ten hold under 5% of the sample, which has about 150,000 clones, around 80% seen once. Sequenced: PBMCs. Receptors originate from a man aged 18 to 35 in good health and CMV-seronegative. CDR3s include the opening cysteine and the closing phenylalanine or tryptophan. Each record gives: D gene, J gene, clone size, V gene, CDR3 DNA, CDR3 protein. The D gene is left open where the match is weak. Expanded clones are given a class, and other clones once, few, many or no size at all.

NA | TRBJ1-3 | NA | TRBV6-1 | TGTGCCGGGAGGCCAAGCTCTGGAAACACCATATATTTT | CAGRPSSGNTIYF
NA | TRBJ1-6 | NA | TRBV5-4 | TGTGCCAGCAGCTTGGATGGGGGGGAAGGGACACCCCTCCACTTT | CASSLDGGEGTPLHF
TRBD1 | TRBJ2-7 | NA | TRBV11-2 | TGTGCCAGCAGCTTAGAGGGACAGGCCCCCTACGAGCAGTACTTC | CASSLEGQAPYEQYF
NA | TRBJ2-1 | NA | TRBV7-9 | TGTGCCAGCAGCTTAGCTCGGGAGATCAATGAGCAGTTCTTC | CASSLAREINEQFF
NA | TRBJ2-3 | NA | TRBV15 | TGTGCCCTGAGCGGGCTTAGCACAGATACGCAGTATTTT | CALSGLSTDTQYF
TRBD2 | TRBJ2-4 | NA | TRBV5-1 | TGCGCCAGCAGCGGGGGACTAGAGGTAAACATTCAGTACTTC | CASSGGLEVNIQYF
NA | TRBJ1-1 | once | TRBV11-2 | TGTGCCAGCAGCTGGTCAGGGGAAAACACTGAAGCTTTCTTT | CASSWSGENTEAFF
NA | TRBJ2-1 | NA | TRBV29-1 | TGCAGCGTCGAACCCACTGGTGACAGAGACAATGAGCAGTTCTTC | CSVEPTGDRDNEQFF
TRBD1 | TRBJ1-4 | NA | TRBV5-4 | TGTGCCAGCAGCCCCTCAGGGGGACGGGCTAATGAAAAACTGTTTTTT | CASSPSGGRANEKLFF
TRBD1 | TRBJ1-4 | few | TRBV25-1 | TGTGCCAGCAGTATGGCCGGGACAGGGGGAAAAAAACTGTTTTTT | CASSMAGTGGKKLFF
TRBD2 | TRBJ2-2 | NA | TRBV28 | TGTGCCAGCAGTCCGTTAGCGGGGGCGAACACCGGGGAGCTGTTTTTT | CASSPLAGANTGELFF
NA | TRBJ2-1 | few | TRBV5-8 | TGTGCCAGCAGAAGCGTGGTTGGGCGAGGGAATGAGCAGTTCTTC | CASRSVVGRGNEQFF
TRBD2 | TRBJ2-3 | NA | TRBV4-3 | TGCGCCAGCAGCCAGGGACTAATCACAGATACGCAGTATTTT | CASSQGLITDTQYF
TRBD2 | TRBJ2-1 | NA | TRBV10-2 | TGCGCCAGCAATGATGCGGGGGGGCTTCATGAGCAGTTCTTC | CASNDAGGLHEQFF
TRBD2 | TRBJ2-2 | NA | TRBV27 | TGTGCCAGCAGTTTAACTAGCGGGGGCTCGCTGGGCGGGGAGCTGTTTTTT | CASSLTSGGSLGGELFF
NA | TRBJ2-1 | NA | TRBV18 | TGTGCCAGCTCACCATCTGGAGGGGACAATGAGCAGTTCTTC | CASSPSGGDNEQFF
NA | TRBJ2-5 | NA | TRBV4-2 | TGTGCCAGCAGCCAGGGAGGCATAAGGGGGGGCGTTGAGACCCAGTACTTC | CASSQGGIRGGVETQYF
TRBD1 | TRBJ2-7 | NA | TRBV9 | TGTGCCAGCAGCCTGACAGGGAGCCTCGGGGAGCAGTACTTC | CASSLTGSLGEQYF
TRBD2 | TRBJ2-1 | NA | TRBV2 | TGTGCCAGCCCGACTAGCGGCCCCTACAATGAGCAGTTCTTC | CASPTSGPYNEQFF
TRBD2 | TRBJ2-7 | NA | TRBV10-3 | TGTGCCACCCACATGGCGGGTCTTGAGACAGCGGGGTACGAGCAGTACTTC | CATHMAGLETAGYEQYF
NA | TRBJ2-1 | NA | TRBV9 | TGTGCCAGCAGCCCTTTGAGGGAAGTGAATGAGCAGTTCTTC | CASSPLREVNEQFF
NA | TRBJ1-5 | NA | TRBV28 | TGTGCCAGCAGTTCCCGGGACTTGGCGGGTCAGCCCCAGCATTTT | CASSSRDLAGQPQHF
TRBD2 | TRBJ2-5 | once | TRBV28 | TGTGCCAGCAGGCCGACTAGCGGGACCTCTGAGACCCAGTACTTC | CASRPTSGTSETQYF
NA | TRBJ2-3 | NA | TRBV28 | TGTGCCACCCAGTTGACAAGCGGCGATACGCAGTATTTT | CATQLTSGDTQYF
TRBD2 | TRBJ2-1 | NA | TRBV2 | TGTGCCAGCAGTGAACTAGCGGGAGGGGCCTACAATGAGCAGTTCTTC | CASSELAGGAYNEQFF
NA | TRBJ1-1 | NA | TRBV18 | TGTGCCAGCTCAGACCTCAGGGTGACTGAAGCTTTCTTT | CASSDLRVTEAFF
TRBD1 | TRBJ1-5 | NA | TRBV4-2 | TGTGCCAGCAGCCAAGATGGGACAGGGTCCTCCTATCAGCCCCAGCATTTT | CASSQDGTGSSYQPQHF
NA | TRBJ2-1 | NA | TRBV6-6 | TGTGCCACGTCCCTACGAGGGTACAATGAGCAGTTCTTC | CATSLRGYNEQFF
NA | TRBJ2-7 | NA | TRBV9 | TGTGCCAGCAGCGGAAACGGGAAACAGTACTTC | CASSGNGKQYF
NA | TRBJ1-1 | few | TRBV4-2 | TGTGCCAGCAGCCAAGATCGTCCGGGGTGGAACACTGAAGCTTTCTTT | CASSQDRPGWNTEAFF
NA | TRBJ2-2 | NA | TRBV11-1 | TGTGCCAGCAGCTTCTTTGTCGGGGCCGGGGAGCTGTTTTTT | CASSFFVGAGELFF
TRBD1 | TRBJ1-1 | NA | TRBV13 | TGTGCCAGCAGCTTCATGAGGACAGGGTATATGAACACTGAAGCTTTCTTT | CASSFMRTGYMNTEAFF
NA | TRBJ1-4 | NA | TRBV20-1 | TGCAGTGCTAGAGTGCGTGAAAAACTGTTTTTT | CSARVREKLFF
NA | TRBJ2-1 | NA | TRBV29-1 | TGCAGCGTTGATTTGCGGTACAATGAGCAGTTCTTC | CSVDLRYNEQFF
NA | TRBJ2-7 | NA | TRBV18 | TGTGCCAGCTCACCTGGTATAACGGGCTACGAGCAGTACTTC | CASSPGITGYEQYF